The 5 T cell receptor beta chains below all came from one sample that was sequenced in a study of beta chain features in type 1 diabetes. All of the isolated RNA was reverse transcribed, so expressed TCRB transcripts were sequenced. Sequenced by immunoSEQ multiplex PCR; TCRdb stores in-frame clones only, minus some. The repertoire holds about 140,000 clones, with approximately 9.8% as singletons. Sequencing was performed on central memory CD4+ T cells from blood. The source of these receptors is a woman between 35 and 50 years old in good health.

This clone has just a few counts. Germline is not matched at one junction end, which may reflect a read error. The genes are TRBV7-7 and TRBJ2-7; 7 bases are shared with TRBD1. This CDR3 has 13 amino acids. Per the germline V gene, CDR1 is SSHAT and CDR2 is FNYEAQ (reference sequence). The CDR3 bases are TGTGCTAGCAGCCTAAGACAGGGCTACGAGCAGTACTTC. Translated: CASSLRQGYEQYF.

This clone was recorded at least ten times. The J gene is TRBJ1-2, the V gene TRBV21-1. TRBV21-1 is a listed pseudogene. This CDR3 comprises 15 residues. The CDR3 region has the DNA TGTGCCAGCACCTCAACCCGAATACTGAACTATGGCTACACCTTC. Its protein is CASTSTRILNYGYTF.

This chain uses TRBV7-8 with TRBJ2-3; D is possibly TRBD2 (6 bases). The CDR3 has 16 residues. The V end lost 1 base, the J end lost 5 bases, and 16 bases lay between the germline ends. CDR1 is SGHVS and CDR2 is FQNEAQ in the germline V gene. In DNA, the CDR3 is TGTGCCAGCAGCTTAGTCGGAGGCTGGGGAGGAGATACGCAGTATTTT. It encodes CASSLVGGWGGDTQYF.

Only a few counts were recorded for this clone. J is TRBJ2-3 and V is TRBV7-2; 10 nucleotides line up with TRBD2. Trimming cost V 5 bases and J 0 bases; bases outside gene matches: 5. Germline CDR1 reads SGHTA; CDR2 reads FQGNSA. The CDR3 has 16 residues. CDR3 protein: CASSLMGLASTDTQYF. The CDR3, as DNA: TGTGCCAGCAGCCTAATGGGACTAGCGAGCACAGATACGCAGTATTTT.

In this sample, this clone turned up a few times. This chain connects TRBV6-1 to TRBJ2-1; 8 bases are a match to TRBD2. This CDR3 spans 14 amino acids. Germline CDR1 MNHNS, CDR2 SASEGT. Trimming took 6 bases from V and 3 from J; bases not matched to a gene: 4. CDR3 nucleotides: TGTGCCAGCAGCGGGACTAGGGTCTACAATGAGCAGTTCTTC. As protein: CASSGTRVYNEQFF.